Listed below are T cell receptor beta chains from one sample, sequenced in a study of identical twins. TCRdb independently ran MiXCR on the 5' RACE reads; one entry per CDR3 protein. The profile covers 500,000 to 600,000 distinct CDR3 sequences, with 20% to 25% appearing a single time and approximately 0.95% taken by the ten largest. The same data also went into a second study, on T cells expressing NK-cell markers.

Sequenced sample: CD4+ T cells sorted from blood. All receptors derive from a woman aged 18-29 years in good health. The CDR3 runs from the conserved cysteine through the conserved F or W. The order of the fields is V gene, D gene, J gene, clone size, CDR3 protein, CDR3 DNA. The D gene is left open where the match is weak. Clone size is not always given. Where it is, it says once, few, many or a class for expanded clones.

>TRBV27|TRBD2|TRBJ2-7|few
CASSFGTSWSYEQYF
TGTGCCAGCAGTTTCGGGACTAGCTGGTCCTACGAGCAGTACTTC
>TRBV20-1|-|TRBJ2-2|-
CSARSAGADTGELFF
TGCAGTGCTAGATCCGCGGGGGCCGACACCGGGGAGCTGTTTTTT
>TRBV5-1|-|TRBJ1-4|-
CASSLGRINLNEKLFF
TGCGCCAGCAGCTTGGGACGGATCAACCTAAATGAAAAACTGTTTTTT
>TRBV7-8|-|TRBJ1-1|-
CASSLERTQAFF
TGTGCCAGCAGCTTAGAGCGGACGCAAGCTTTCTTT
>TRBV20-1|-|TRBJ2-5|few
CSAAKYQETQYF
TGCAGTGCCGCCAAGTACCAAGAGACCCAGTACTTC
>TRBV21-1|-|TRBJ2-5|-
CASSKSETQYF
TGTGCCAGCAGCAAATCAGAGACCCAGTACTTC
>TRBV10-3|TRBD2|TRBJ2-3|-
CAISRTGTIYSTDTQYF
TGTGCCATCAGCCGAACCGGGACTATCTATAGCACAGATACGCAGTATTTT
>TRBV25-1|-|TRBJ1-5|-
CARSGTRVIAQHF
TGTGCCCGAAGCGGGACACGGGTTATAGCCCAGCATTTT
>TRBV20-1|-|TRBJ2-5|-
CSARGPLQETQYF
TGCAGTGCTAGAGGTCCCCTTCAAGAGACCCAGTACTTC
>TRBV5-1|TRBD1|TRBJ1-1|many
CASSWDRDGTEAFF
TGCGCCAGCAGCTGGGACAGGGATGGCACTGAAGCTTTCTTT
>TRBV20-1|-|TRBJ2-7|few
CSATGVDSEQYF
TGCAGTGCTACAGGCGTCGACTCGGAGCAGTACTTC
>TRBV5-1|TRBD2|TRBJ2-1|-
CASSISSGSLHEQFF
TGCGCCAGCAGCATATCTAGCGGGAGTCTCCATGAGCAGTTCTTC
>TRBV2|TRBD2|TRBJ2-3|many
CASSVAGPDTQYF
TGTGCCAGCAGTGTAGCGGGACCTGATACGCAGTATTTT
>TRBV11-2|-|TRBJ2-1|few
CASSLLFADNEQFF
TGTGCCAGCAGCCTGCTTTTCGCCGACAATGAGCAGTTCTTC
>TRBV7-7|-|TRBJ2-5|few
CASSSSSAWETQYF
TGTGCCAGCAGCTCTTCATCGGCTTGGGAGACCCAGTACTTC
>TRBV7-6|-|TRBJ2-1|few
CASRADSAVPNEQFF
TGTGCCAGCAGAGCAGATAGCGCCGTTCCCAATGAGCAGTTCTTC
>TRBV7-3|-|TRBJ1-1|many
CASSLTHRDNREAFF
TGTGCCAGCAGCTTAACCCACCGGGACAATCGAGAAGCTTTCTTT
>TRBV3-1|TRBD2|TRBJ2-3|-
CASSLNGLAQADTQYF
TGTGCCAGCAGTTTAAACGGACTAGCCCAGGCGGATACGCAGTATTTT
>TRBV5-1|TRBD1|TRBJ1-2|-
CASSLVGQGGYTF
TGCGCCAGCAGCTTGGTTGGACAGGGAGGGTACACCTTC
>TRBV6-4|-|TRBJ2-3|-
CASSERGSLTDTQYF
TGTGCCAGCAGTGAGCGGGGATCTCTCACAGATACGCAGTATTTT
>TRBV4-2|-|TRBJ1-2|-
CASSQDKGLNYGYTF
TGTGCCAGCAGCCAAGATAAGGGGCTGAACTATGGCTACACCTTC
>TRBV6-5|TRBD1|TRBJ1-2|few
CASRDRDRVSYTF
TGTGCCAGCAGAGACCGGGACAGGGTCAGCTACACCTTC
>TRBV5-1|-|TRBJ2-7|-
CASRPYEQYF
TGCGCCAGCAGACCTTACGAGCAGTACTTC
>TRBV15|-|TRBJ1-2|-
CATSRVGGRQAF
TGTGCCACCAGCAGAGTTGGGGGGAGACAGGCATTC
>TRBV6-5|-|TRBJ1-1|-
CASSTVLNTEAFF
TGTGCCAGCAGTACTGTCTTGAACACTGAAGCTTTCTTT
>TRBV20-1|-|TRBJ1-1|-
CSALRVATEAFF
TGCAGTGCTTTGAGGGTGGCCACTGAAGCTTTCTTT